This entry concerns a single T cell receptor beta chain. Its antigen is not identified. Germline V lookup: CDR1 SGHVS, CDR2 FQNEAQ. With V trimmed by 5 bases and J by 5 bases, 5 bases remained unmatched. The CDR3 runs 14 residues. The record originates from a study of blood T cells in healthy people across ages. Overall study context: Template switching caught about one barcoded beta molecule for each two T cells. General study findings and limits: TCR beta diversity per million T cells fell roughly linearly with age.

Donors were systemically healthy Caucasian individuals from Russia aged 6 to 90 years. Alongside a J-beta primer mix, a sample-barcoded 5' primer served in a second PCR lasting about 7 to 12 cycles. TCRdb called the 5' RACE reads again in MiXCR, with one record for every CDR3 protein. This repertoire shows around 1,100,000 distinct CDR3 sequences, 35% to 40% found once; its top ten account for around 13%. The specimen was blood. This TCR derives from a young man in good health. This rearrangement joins TRBV7-8 to TRBJ1-5, with 8 positions matching TRBD1. CDR3 coding DNA: TGTGCCAGCAGCGACGAGACAGGGGATCAGCCCCAGCATTTT. Encoded protein: CASSDETGDQPQHF.